Reported below is one TCR beta chain. Its antigen is currently unknown. Donors had no recently reported acute infections or vaccinations and were HIV-negative. Trimming removed 0 bases from V and 5 bases from J, with 3 bases in between. Germline CDR1 reads SGHKS; CDR2 reads YYEKEE (reference sequence). This CDR3 is 11 amino acids long. This specimen belongs to a study of shared clonotypes between healthy human individuals. Deep level was the assay's run setting. Genomic DNA from each subset was divided evenly over several immunoSEQ plates. Only in-frame clones appear in the TCRdb table, and some are missing; sequencing was by immunoSEQ multiplex PCR. The sample lists around 2,000,000 clones, approximately 95% seen once, with approximately 0.13% in the top ten. Study observations and caveats: Shared clonotypes across all four donors exceeded non-shared ones in generation probability.

The sequencing sample was made of naive CD4+ T cells sorted from blood. Subset noted: CD45RA+ positively selected. The chain recombines TRBV5-5 with TRBJ2-7; no clear D. This receptor was identified in a young man in good health. CDR3 nucleotides: TGTGCCAGCAGCTTGGCGGACGAGCAGTACTTC. It encodes CASSLADEQYF.